This T cell receptor beta chain originates from a study of neurological immune-mediated disorders. By 5'RACE with 10-nucleotide random UMIs, the cDNA was made. A single run covered 15-18 subjects with over 170 million TCR-beta sequences. TCRdb processed the 5' RACE reads anew with MiXCR; each CDR3 protein has one entry. The sample gives 70,000 or so distinct CDR3 sequences, around 3% of which show up once; about 5% is in the top ten. Germline-derived CDR1 and CDR2 are SGHRS and YFSETQ. V lost 4 bases, J lost 2 bases, and 9 bases stayed unmatched. The CDR3 runs 16 residues. Study conclusions and caveats: Grouping of repertoires by phylogeny put those of 18 of 34 multiple sclerosis patients into a single related-CDR3 cluster, a possible signature.

There are many counts of this clonotype. Its specificity is not known. V gene TRBV5-1 combines with J gene TRBJ2-3; 8 nucleotides agree with TRBD1. This TCR derives from a woman aged 45-65 years with multiple sclerosis. The sample taken for sequencing was PBMCs. DNA for the CDR3: TGCGCCAGCAGCCCTCCCGGGACAGGCTTCACAGATACGCAGTATTTT. It yields the protein CASSPPGTGFTDTQYF.